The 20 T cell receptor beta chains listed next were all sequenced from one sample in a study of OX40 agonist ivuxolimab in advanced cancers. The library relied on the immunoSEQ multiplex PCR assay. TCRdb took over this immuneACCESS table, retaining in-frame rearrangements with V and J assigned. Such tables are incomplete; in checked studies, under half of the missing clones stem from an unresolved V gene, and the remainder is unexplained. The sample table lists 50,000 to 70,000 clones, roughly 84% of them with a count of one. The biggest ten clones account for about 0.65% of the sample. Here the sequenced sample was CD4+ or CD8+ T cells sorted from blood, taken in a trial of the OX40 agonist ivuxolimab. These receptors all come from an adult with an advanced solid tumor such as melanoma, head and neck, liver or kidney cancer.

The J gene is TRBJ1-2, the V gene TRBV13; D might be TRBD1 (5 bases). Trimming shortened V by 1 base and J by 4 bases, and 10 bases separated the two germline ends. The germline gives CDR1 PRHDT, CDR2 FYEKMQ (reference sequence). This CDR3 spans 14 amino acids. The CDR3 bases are TGTGCCAGCAGCTTAGAGGGGACGGGCTATGGCTACACCTTC. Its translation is CASSLEGTGYGYTF.

The DNA of the CDR3 is TGCGCCAGCAGCCAGGGGACAGTAGCCGGCTACACCTTC. Protein sequence: CASSQGTVAGYTF. The chain is built from TRBV4-3 and TRBJ1-2; the match to TRBD1 covers 7 bases. Trimming cost V 3 bases and J 8 bases; bases outside gene matches: 6. The CDR3 runs 13 residues. Germline V gives CDR1 LGHNA, CDR2 YSLEER.

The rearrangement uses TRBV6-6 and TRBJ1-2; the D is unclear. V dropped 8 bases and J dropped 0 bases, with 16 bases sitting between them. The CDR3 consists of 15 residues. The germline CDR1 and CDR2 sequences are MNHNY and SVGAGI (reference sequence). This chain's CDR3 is CASHPGKDANYGYTF. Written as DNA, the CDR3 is TGTGCCAGCCACCCCGGGAAGGACGCTAACTATGGCTACACCTTC.

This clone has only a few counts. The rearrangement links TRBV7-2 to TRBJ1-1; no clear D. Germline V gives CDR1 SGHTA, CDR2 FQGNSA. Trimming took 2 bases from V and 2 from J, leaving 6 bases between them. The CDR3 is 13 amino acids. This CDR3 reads CASSLSGNTEAFF. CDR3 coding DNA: TGTGCCAGCAGCTTATCAGGTAACACTGAAGCTTTCTTT. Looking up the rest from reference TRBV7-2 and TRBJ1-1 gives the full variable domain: GAGVSQSPSNKVTEKGKDVELRCDPISGHTALYWYRQSLGQGLEFLIYFQGNSAPDKSGLPSDRFSAERTGGSVSTLTIQRTQQEDSAVYLCASSLSGNTEAFFGQGTRLTVV.

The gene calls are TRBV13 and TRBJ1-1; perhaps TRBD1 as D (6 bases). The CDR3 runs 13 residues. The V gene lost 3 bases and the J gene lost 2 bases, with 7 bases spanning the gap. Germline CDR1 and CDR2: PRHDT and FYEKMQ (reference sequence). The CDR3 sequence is CASSLDRNTEAFF. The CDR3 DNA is TGTGCCAGCAGCTTGGACAGAAACACTGAAGCTTTCTTT.

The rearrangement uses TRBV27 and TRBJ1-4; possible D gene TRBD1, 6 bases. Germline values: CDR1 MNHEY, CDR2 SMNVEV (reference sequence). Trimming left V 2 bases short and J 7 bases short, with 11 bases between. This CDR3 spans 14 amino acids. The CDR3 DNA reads TGTGCCAGCAGTTTAAACAGGGCTGGTGAAAAACTGTTTTTT. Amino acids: CASSLNRAGEKLFF. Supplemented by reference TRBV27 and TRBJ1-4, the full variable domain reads EAQVTQNPRYLITVTGKKLTVTCSQNMNHEYMSWYRQDPGLGLRQIYYSMNVEVTDKGDVPEGYKVSRKEKRNFPLILESPSPNQTSLYFCASSLNRAGEKLFFGSGTQLSVL.

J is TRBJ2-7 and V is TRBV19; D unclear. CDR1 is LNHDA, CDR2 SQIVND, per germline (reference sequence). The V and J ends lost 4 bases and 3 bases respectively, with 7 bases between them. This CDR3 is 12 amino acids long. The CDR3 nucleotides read TGTGCCAGTAGTAAGGACCTCTACGAGCAGTACTTC. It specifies CASSKDLYEQYF.

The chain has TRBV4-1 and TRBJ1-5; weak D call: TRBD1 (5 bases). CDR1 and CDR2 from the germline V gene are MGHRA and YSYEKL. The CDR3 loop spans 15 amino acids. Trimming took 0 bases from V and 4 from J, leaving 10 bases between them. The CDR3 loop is CASSQDGAGNQPQHF. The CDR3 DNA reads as TGCGCCAGCAGCCAAGATGGGGCAGGGAATCAGCCCCAGCATTTT.

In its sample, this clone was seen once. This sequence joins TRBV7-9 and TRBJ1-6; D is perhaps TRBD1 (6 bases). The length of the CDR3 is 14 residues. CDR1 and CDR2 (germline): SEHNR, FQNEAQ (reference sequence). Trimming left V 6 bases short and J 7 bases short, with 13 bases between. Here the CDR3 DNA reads TGTGCCAGCAGACTAACAGGGAAAAATTCACCCCTCCACTTT. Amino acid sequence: CASRLTGKNSPLHF.

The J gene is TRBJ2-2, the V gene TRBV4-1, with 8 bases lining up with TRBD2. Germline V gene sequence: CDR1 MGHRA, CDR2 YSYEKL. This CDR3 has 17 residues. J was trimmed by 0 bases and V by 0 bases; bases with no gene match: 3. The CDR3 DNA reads TGCGCCAGCAGCCAAGAGTCAGCGGGAGCGAACACCGGGGAGCTGTTTTTT. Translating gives CASSQESAGANTGELFF.

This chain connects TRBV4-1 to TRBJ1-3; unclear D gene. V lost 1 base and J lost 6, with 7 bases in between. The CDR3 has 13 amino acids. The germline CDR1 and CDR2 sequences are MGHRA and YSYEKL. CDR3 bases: TGCGCCAGCAGCCAAGCCCCCCCAAACACCATATATTTT. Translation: CASSQAPPNTIYF.

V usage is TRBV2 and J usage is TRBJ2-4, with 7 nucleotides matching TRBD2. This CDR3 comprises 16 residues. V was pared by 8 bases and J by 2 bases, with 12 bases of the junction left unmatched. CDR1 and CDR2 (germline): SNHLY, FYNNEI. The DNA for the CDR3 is TGTGCCAGCGTCCTAGTTGCGGGAGAACCCAAAAACATTCAGTACTTC. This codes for CASVLVAGEPKNIQYF. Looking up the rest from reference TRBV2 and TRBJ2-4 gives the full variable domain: EPEVTQTPSHQVTQMGQEVILRCVPISNHLYFYWYRQILGQKVEFLVSFYNNEISEKSEIFDDQFSVERPDGSNFTLKIRSTKLEDSAMYFCASVLVAGEPKNIQYFGAGTRLSVL.

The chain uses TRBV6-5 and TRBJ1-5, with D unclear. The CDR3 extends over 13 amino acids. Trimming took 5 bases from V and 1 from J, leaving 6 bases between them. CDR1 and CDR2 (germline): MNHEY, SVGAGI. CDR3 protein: CASSRNSNQPQHF. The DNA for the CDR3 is TGTGCCAGCAGTAGGAACAGCAATCAGCCCCAGCATTTT.

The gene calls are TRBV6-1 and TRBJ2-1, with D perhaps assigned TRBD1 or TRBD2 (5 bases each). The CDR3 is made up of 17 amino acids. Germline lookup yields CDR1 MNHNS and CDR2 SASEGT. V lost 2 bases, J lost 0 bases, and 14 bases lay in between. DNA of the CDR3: TGTGCCAGCAGTGAATGGGGACGGAGCAGCTCCTACAATGAGCAGTTCTTC. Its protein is CASSEWGRSSSYNEQFF.

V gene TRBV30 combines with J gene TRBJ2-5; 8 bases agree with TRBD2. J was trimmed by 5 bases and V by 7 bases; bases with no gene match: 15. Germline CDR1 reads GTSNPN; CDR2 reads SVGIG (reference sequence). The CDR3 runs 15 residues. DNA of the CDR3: TGTGCCTCCCTGGGGCTAGCGGGCAGCGGGGAGACCCAGTACTTC. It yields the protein CASLGLAGSGETQYF. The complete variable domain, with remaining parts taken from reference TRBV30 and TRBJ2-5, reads SQTIHQWPATLVQPVGSPLSLECTVEGTSNPNLYWYRQAAGRGLQLLFYSVGIGQISSEVPQNLSASRPQDRQFILSSKKLLLSDSGFYLCASLGLAGSGETQYFGPGTRLLVL.

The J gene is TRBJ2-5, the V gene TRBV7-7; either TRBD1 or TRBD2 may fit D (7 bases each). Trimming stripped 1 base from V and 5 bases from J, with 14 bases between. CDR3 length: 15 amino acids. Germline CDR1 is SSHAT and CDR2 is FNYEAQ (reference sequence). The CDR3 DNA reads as TGTGCCAGCAGCTTAGGGTACAGGGGAGGGGAGACCCAGTACTTC. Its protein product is CASSLGYRGGETQYF.

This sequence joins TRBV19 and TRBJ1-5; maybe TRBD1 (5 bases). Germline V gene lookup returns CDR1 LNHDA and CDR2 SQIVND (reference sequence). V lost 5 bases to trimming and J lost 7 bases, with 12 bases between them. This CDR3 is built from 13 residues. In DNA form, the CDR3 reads TGTGCCAGTAGTGGTTCGGGGCGACAGCCCCAGCATTTT. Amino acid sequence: CASSGSGRQPQHF. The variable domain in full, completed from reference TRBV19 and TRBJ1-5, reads DGGITQSPKYLFRKEGQNVTLSCEQNLNHDAMYWYRQDPGQGLRLIYYSQIVNDFQKGDIAEGYSVSREKKESFPLTVTSAQKNPTAFYLCASSGSGRQPQHFGDGTRLSIL.

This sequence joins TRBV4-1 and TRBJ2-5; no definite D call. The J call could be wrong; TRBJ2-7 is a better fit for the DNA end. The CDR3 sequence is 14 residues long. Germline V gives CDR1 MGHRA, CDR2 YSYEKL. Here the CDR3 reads CASSQDLQKYEQYF. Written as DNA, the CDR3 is TGCGCCAGCAGCCAAGATTTGCAGAAATACGAGCAGTACTTC.

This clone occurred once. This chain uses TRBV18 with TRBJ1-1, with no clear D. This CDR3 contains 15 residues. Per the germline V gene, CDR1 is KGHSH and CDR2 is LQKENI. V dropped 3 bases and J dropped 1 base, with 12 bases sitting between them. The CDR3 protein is CASSPNPPGNTEAFF. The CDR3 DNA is TGTGCCAGCTCACCCAATCCCCCGGGGAACACTGAAGCTTTCTTT.

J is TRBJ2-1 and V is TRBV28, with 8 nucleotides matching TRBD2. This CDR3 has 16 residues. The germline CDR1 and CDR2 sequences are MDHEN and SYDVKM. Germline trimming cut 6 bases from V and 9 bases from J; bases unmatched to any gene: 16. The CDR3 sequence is CASSSTSGGGWSEQFF. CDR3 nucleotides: TGTGCCAGCAGCTCCACTAGCGGAGGGGGGTGGTCTGAGCAGTTCTTC.